This entry is about one T cell receptor (beta chain). As yet, its antigen is unknown. CDR1 is SQVTM, CDR2 ANQGSEA, per germline. This CDR3 is built from 14 residues. The V end lost 5 bases, the J end lost 0 bases, and 11 bases lay between the germline ends. Assay used: immunoSEQ multiplex PCR; TCRdb lists only in-frame clones, some missing. Of roughly 530,000 clones listed, 90% to 96% are singletons. The data belong to a study of shared clonotypes between healthy human individuals. Study-level results: In contrast to clonotypes shared by all four donors, non-shared clonotypes had lower generation probabilities.

The chain carries TRBV29-1 and TRBJ2-1; no clear D gene. The sample consisted of naive CD4+ T cells sorted from blood. Subset denoted: CD45RA+ positively selected. The TCR sequence derives from a young woman in good health. CDR3 region: CSVRVINSYNEQFF. CDR3 coding DNA: TGCAGCGTTCGAGTCATTAACTCCTACAATGAGCAGTTCTTC.